This TCR beta chain was recorded in a study of regulatory T cells in long-lasting Graves disease. Per germline, CDR1 SNHLY and CDR2 FYNNEI. The V and J ends lost 6 bases and 0 bases, in that order; junction bases with no gene match: 6. This CDR3 is 15 amino acids long. The time point: newly diagnosed GD, antithyroid drugs for less than 3 months. Making the TCR library involved RNA that had been extracted from PBMCs. The TCR beta library used iRepertoire HTBI primers with Arm-PCR amplification of CDR3. TCRdb fed the multiplex PCR reads into MiXCR, producing one record per CDR3 protein. Of 400,000 to 450,000 distinct CDR3 sequences in the sample, 15% were seen once. These data also featured in a second study, about T cells in Graves' hyperthyroidism and ophthalmopathy.

The sequence derives from a woman in her 30s with Graves disease. This sample comprised peripheral blood mononuclear cells (PBMCs), obtained at new diagnosis, from a patient treated with antithyroid drugs. This sequence joins TRBV2 and TRBJ2-7, with 9 bases lining up with TRBD1. CDR3 loop: CASSVQGAGSYEQYF. As DNA, the CDR3 is TGTGCCAGCAGCGTACAGGGGGCGGGCTCCTACGAGCAGTACTTC.